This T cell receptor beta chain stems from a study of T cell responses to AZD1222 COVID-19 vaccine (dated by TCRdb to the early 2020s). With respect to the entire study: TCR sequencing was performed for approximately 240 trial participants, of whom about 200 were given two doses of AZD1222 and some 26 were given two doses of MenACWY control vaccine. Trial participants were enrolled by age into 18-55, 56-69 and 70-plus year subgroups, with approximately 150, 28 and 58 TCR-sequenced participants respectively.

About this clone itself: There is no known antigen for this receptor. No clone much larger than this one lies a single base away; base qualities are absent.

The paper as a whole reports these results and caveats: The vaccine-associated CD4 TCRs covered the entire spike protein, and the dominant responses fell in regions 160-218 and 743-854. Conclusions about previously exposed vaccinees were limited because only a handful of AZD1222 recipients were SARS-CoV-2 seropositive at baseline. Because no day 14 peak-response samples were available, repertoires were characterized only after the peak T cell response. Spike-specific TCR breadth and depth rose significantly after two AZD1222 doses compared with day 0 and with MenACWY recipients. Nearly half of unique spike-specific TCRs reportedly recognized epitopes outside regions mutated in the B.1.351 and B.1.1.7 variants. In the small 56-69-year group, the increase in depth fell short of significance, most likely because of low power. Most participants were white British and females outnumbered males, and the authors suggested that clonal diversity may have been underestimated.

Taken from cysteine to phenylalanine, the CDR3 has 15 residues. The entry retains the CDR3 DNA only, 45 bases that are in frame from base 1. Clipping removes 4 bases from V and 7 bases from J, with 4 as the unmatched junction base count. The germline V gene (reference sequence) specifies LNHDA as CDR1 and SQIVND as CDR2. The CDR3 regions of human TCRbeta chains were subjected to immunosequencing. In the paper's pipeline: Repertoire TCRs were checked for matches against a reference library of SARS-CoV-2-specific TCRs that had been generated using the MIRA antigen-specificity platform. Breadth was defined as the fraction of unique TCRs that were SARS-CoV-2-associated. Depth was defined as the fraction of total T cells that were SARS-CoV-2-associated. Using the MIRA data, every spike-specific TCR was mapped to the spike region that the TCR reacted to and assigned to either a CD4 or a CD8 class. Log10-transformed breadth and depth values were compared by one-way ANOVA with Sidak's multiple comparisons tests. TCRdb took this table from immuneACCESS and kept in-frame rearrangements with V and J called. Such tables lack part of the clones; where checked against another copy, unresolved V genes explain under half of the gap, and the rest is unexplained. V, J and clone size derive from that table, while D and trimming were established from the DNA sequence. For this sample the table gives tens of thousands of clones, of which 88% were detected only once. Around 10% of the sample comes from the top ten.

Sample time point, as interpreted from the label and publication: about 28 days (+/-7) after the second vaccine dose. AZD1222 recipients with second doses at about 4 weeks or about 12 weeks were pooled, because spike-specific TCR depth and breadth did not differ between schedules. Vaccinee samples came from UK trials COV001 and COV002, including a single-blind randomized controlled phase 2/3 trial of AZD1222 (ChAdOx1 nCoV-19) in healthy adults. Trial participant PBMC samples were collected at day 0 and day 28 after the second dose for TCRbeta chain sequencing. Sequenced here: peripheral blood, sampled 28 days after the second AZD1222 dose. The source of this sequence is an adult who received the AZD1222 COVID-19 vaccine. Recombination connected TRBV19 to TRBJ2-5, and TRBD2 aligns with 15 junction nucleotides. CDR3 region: CASSKPGLAGGTQYF. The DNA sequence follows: TGTGCCAGTAGTAAACCGGGACTAGCGGGGGGGACCCAGTACTTC.